This is a list of T cell receptor beta chains from one sample in a study of T cells in tuberculosis. The protocol was immunoSEQ multiplex PCR, while the TCRdb copy is restricted to in-frame clones and leaves out a portion. This sample carries 80,000 to 100,000 clones, under 95% of them seen once, and the ten largest clones take over 1.5%. The sequencing input was CD1b-GMM tetramer-negative cells sorted from PBMCs. These receptors originate from an adult woman with latent tuberculosis. The CDR3 runs from the conserved cysteine through the conserved F or W. Each record gives: D gene, J gene, V gene, clone size, CDR3 DNA, CDR3 protein. A D gene is named only where the DNA matches it firmly. Part of the rows lack a size; the others show once, few, many or a class for expanded clones.

D: -; J: TRBJ2-2; V: TRBV7-2; size: -; DNA: TGTGCCAGCAGCTTAAGGACAGAGAACACCGGGGAGCTGTTTTTT; CDR3: CASSLRTENTGELFF
D: TRBD2; J: TRBJ2-5; V: TRBV10-1; size: -; DNA: TGCGCCAGCAGGCCCGGGGCGGGGGGTTTTGAGACCCAGTACTTC; CDR3: CASRPGAGGFETQYF
D: TRBD1; J: TRBJ2-1; V: TRBV11-3; size: -; DNA: TGTGCCAGCAGCTTCGGGACAGACTCCTACAATGAGCAGTTCTTC; CDR3: CASSFGTDSYNEQFF
D: TRBD1; J: TRBJ1-3; V: TRBV6-1; size: -; DNA: TGTGCCAGCAGTGAATCGGGACAGGGAAGGATCAGGGGAAACACCATATATTTT; CDR3: CASSESGQGRIRGNTIYF
D: -; J: TRBJ1-4; V: TRBV9; size: -; DNA: TGTGCCAGCAGCGTAGAGGGCAGGGCAGGAGAAAAACTGTTTTTT; CDR3: CASSVEGRAGEKLFF
D: -; J: TRBJ2-1; V: TRBV5-4; size: once; DNA: TGTGCCAGCAGCCCTCGTCAGTCCCCATACAATGAGCAGTTCTTC; CDR3: CASSPRQSPYNEQFF
D: -; J: TRBJ1-2; V: TRBV25-1; size: -; DNA: TGTGCCAGCAGTGACAGACATGCCGCCTATGGCTACACCTTC; CDR3: CASSDRHAAYGYTF
D: TRBD2; J: TRBJ2-7; V: TRBV6-5; size: -; DNA: TGTGCCAGCAGTTACTTACCGGGGGGTGGCTACGAGCAGTACTTC; CDR3: CASSYLPGGGYEQYF
D: -; J: TRBJ1-1; V: TRBV7-2; size: -; DNA: TGTGCCAGCAGCTTAGCGGGCGTCTACCTGAACACTGAAGCTTTCTTT; CDR3: CASSLAGVYLNTEAFF
D: TRBD1; J: TRBJ1-6; V: TRBV10-3; size: -; DNA: TGTGCCATCGGAGGGGGCCGTTCTCCTAATTCACCCCTCCACTTT; CDR3: CAIGGGRSPNSPLHF
D: -; J: TRBJ1-1; V: TRBV11-3; size: -; DNA: TGTGCCAGCAGCCTAGAGTGGCAGGGGCTGGCCCATGCTTTCTTT; CDR3: CASSLEWQGLAHAFF
D: -; J: TRBJ1-4; V: TRBV9; size: -; DNA: TGTGCCAGCAGCGTAGCCGGAGCAACTAATGAAAAACTGTTTTTT; CDR3: CASSVAGATNEKLFF
D: TRBD2; J: TRBJ2-1; V: TRBV7-2; size: once; DNA: TGTGCCAGCTGGGGGGGTATCTACAATGAGCAGTTCTTC; CDR3: CASWGGIYNEQFF
D: -; J: TRBJ1-6; V: TRBV9; size: -; DNA: TGTGCCAGCAGCGTATCAACTAGCTCCTATAATTCACCCCTCCACTTT; CDR3: CASSVSTSSYNSPLHF
D: TRBD1; J: TRBJ1-2; V: TRBV7-9; size: -; DNA: TGTGCCAGCAGCTCCGGGACAGTACTTAACTATGGCTACACCTTC; CDR3: CASSSGTVLNYGYTF
D: -; J: TRBJ1-4; V: TRBV6-5; size: -; DNA: TGTGCCAGCAGTTACTGGGGGCAGGGAAATGAAAAACTGTTTTTT; CDR3: CASSYWGQGNEKLFF
D: -; J: TRBJ1-1; V: TRBV5-1; size: -; DNA: TGCGCCAGCACGTCTGGCATGAACACTGAAGCTTTCTTT; CDR3: CASTSGMNTEAFF
D: -; J: TRBJ1-2; V: TRBV7-8; size: once; DNA: TGTGCCAGCAGCTTAGATCGGGGGAAGGGTGGCTACACCTTC; CDR3: CASSLDRGKGGYTF
D: -; J: TRBJ2-1; V: TRBV6-4; size: -; DNA: TGTGCCAGCAGCTCTTCACAGGGCTCCTACAATGAGCAGTTCTTC; CDR3: CASSSSQGSYNEQFF
D: -; J: TRBJ2-5; V: TRBV5-4; size: -; DNA: TGTGCCAGCAGCTTGTGGCAGGGTTCCCAGTACTTC; CDR3: CASSLWQGSQYF
D: TRBD1; J: TRBJ1-1; V: TRBV15; size: -; DNA: TGTGCCACCAGCAGATCGACAGGGGGCAGGGGCACTGAAGCTTTCTTT; CDR3: CATSRSTGGRGTEAFF
D: -; J: TRBJ1-2; V: TRBV5-1; size: -; DNA: TGCGCCAGCAGCTTGGGACAGAGTAACTATGGCTACACCTTC; CDR3: CASSLGQSNYGYTF
D: -; J: TRBJ2-7; V: TRBV7-2; size: -; DNA: TGTGCCAGCAGATTAGGGGCCTCCTACGAGCAGTACTTC; CDR3: CASRLGASYEQYF
D: TRBD2; J: TRBJ2-3; V: TRBV5-6; size: -; DNA: TGTGCCAGCAGCTTGAGAGGCGGGGGGACCCTCAGCACAGATACGCAGTATTTT; CDR3: CASSLRGGGTLSTDTQYF
D: TRBD1; J: TRBJ1-1; V: TRBV7-9; size: -; DNA: TGTGCCAGCAGCTGGGACAGGGGCGGCACTGAAGCTTTCTTT; CDR3: CASSWDRGGTEAFF
D: -; J: TRBJ1-1; V: TRBV6-5; size: -; DNA: TGTGCCAGCAGTTGGGTCAGGGGCACTGAAGCTTTCTTT; CDR3: CASSWVRGTEAFF
D: TRBD1; J: TRBJ1-2; V: TRBV28; size: -; DNA: TGTGCCAGCAGACCCGCGGACAGGGAATATGGCTACACCTTC; CDR3: CASRPADREYGYTF
D: TRBD1; J: TRBJ2-2; V: TRBV7-2; size: -; DNA: TGTGCCAGCAGCCGGGACAGGGGACCCGGGGAGCTGTTTTTT; CDR3: CASSRDRGPGELFF
D: TRBD1; J: TRBJ2-1; V: TRBV4-3; size: -; DNA: TGCGCCAGCAGCCAGGGGACAGGGCAAAATGAGCAGTTCTTC; CDR3: CASSQGTGQNEQFF
D: TRBD1; J: TRBJ2-2; V: TRBV5-4; size: -; DNA: TGTGCCAGCAGCACGATGGACAGGGGACGGAACACCGGGGAGCTGTTTTTT; CDR3: CASSTMDRGRNTGELFF
D: -; J: TRBJ2-5; V: TRBV6-1; size: few; DNA: TGTGCCAGCAGTGAAGCGCCCACAGGAGTGGAGACCCAGTACTTC; CDR3: CASSEAPTGVETQYF
D: -; J: TRBJ1-1; V: TRBV27; size: -; DNA: TGTGCCAGCAGTTTAATTGGGTCTTTTCGGGAGGTGGCTTTCTTT; CDR3: CASSLIGSFREVAFF
D: TRBD1; J: TRBJ2-3; V: TRBV4-2; size: -; DNA: TGTGCCAGCAGCCAAGTAACAGGGGGCGCCGATACGCAGTATTTT; CDR3: CASSQVTGGADTQYF
D: -; J: TRBJ2-2; V: TRBV4-2; size: -; DNA: TGTGCCAGCAGCCAAGATCAGACTACCACCGGGGAGCTGTTTTTT; CDR3: CASSQDQTTTGELFF
D: -; J: TRBJ1-5; V: TRBV6-6; size: -; DNA: TGTGCCAGCCTGGGGGCGAGCAATCAGCCCCAGCATTTT; CDR3: CASLGASNQPQHF
D: TRBD2; J: TRBJ2-1; V: TRBV30; size: -; DNA: TGTGCCTGCAAAGCGGGGGGGCCTGTAGGTATCAATGAGCAGTTCTTC; CDR3: CACKAGGPVGINEQFF
D: -; J: TRBJ2-1; V: TRBV11-2; size: -; DNA: TGTGCCAGCAGCTCGATCAGGGTAAAGATTTACAATGAGCAGTTCTTC; CDR3: CASSSIRVKIYNEQFF
D: -; J: TRBJ1-6; V: TRBV2; size: -; DNA: TGTGCCAGCACTCGGACAGAGGGGTCACCCCTCCACTTT; CDR3: CASTRTEGSPLHF
D: -; J: TRBJ1-2; V: TRBV19; size: -; DNA: TGTGCCAGTAGGGCTGGACAGAAGATTTATGGCTACACCTTC; CDR3: CASRAGQKIYGYTF
D: -; J: TRBJ1-2; V: TRBV9; size: -; DNA: TGTGCCAGCAGCGTCGGCAGGGGTGGGTATGGCTACACCTTC; CDR3: CASSVGRGGYGYTF
D: TRBD1; J: TRBJ2-1; V: TRBV4-3; size: few; DNA: TGCGCCAGCAGCCCTGGACAGGGCTGGGATGAGCAGTTCTTC; CDR3: CASSPGQGWDEQFF
D: TRBD1; J: TRBJ2-4; V: TRBV5-1; size: -; DNA: TGCGCCAGCAGCTTGCGGTGGGCCGACAGGGACATTCAGTACTTC; CDR3: CASSLRWADRDIQYF
D: TRBD1; J: TRBJ1-2; V: TRBV20-1; size: -; DNA: TGCAGTGCCCAGGGGGTGAGGGGCTACACCTTC; CDR3: CSAQGVRGYTF
D: -; J: TRBJ1-1; V: TRBV14; size: few; DNA: TGTGCCAGCAGCACCCACGGGTGGAGAACAAACCCTGAAGCTTTCTTT; CDR3: CASSTHGWRTNPEAFF
D: TRBD1; J: TRBJ1-1; V: TRBV6-5; size: -; DNA: TGTGCCAGCAGTACTGGGACAGGGAACACTGAAGCTTTCTTT; CDR3: CASSTGTGNTEAFF
D: TRBD1; J: TRBJ2-1; V: TRBV7-9; size: -; DNA: TGTGCCAGCAGCTTAGGCCGAGGGACAGGGTCCCACAATGAGCAGTTCTTC; CDR3: CASSLGRGTGSHNEQFF
D: TRBD1; J: TRBJ2-5; V: TRBV29-1; size: few; DNA: TGCAGCGTACTGGACAGGCAAGAGACCCAGTACTTC; CDR3: CSVLDRQETQYF
D: -; J: TRBJ1-1; V: TRBV6-5; size: medium-sized; DNA: TGTGCCAGCAGTTTGCAGTCTAACACTGAAGCTTTCTTT; CDR3: CASSLQSNTEAFF
D: TRBD1; J: TRBJ1-2; V: TRBV7-2; size: -; DNA: TGTGCCAGCAGCCCCCGCGGACAGGGAAGGGGGGATAACTATGGCTACACCTTC; CDR3: CASSPRGQGRGDNYGYTF
D: -; J: TRBJ1-2; V: TRBV9; size: -; DNA: TGTGCCAGCAGCGTAGCTGCACAGAGCTATGGCTACACCTTC; CDR3: CASSVAAQSYGYTF
D: -; J: TRBJ2-7; V: TRBV7-8; size: -; DNA: TGTGCCAGCAGCGCAGGGGGGAACTACGAGCAGTACTTC; CDR3: CASSAGGNYEQYF
D: -; J: TRBJ2-7; V: TRBV5-4; size: -; DNA: TGTGCCAGCAGCTTGGACATCACCTACGAGCAGTACTTC; CDR3: CASSLDITYEQYF
D: -; J: TRBJ1-1; V: TRBV7-8; size: -; DNA: TGTGCCACGGCGGGGGTTGTGTTTTCTGAAGCTTTCTTT; CDR3: CATAGVVFSEAFF
D: TRBD1; J: TRBJ2-3; V: TRBV11-2; size: -; DNA: TGTGCCAGCAGCAGATTCGGGACAGGGGGGGGCACAGATACGCAGTATTTT; CDR3: CASSRFGTGGGTDTQYF
D: -; J: TRBJ1-1; V: TRBV28; size: -; DNA: TGTGCCAGCAGCTTGCCCGGGGGGCTAGTGAACGCTGAAGCTTTCTTT; CDR3: CASSLPGGLVNAEAFF
D: -; J: TRBJ2-3; V: TRBV6-6; size: -; DNA: TGTGCCAGCAGTTACTCAGGCGGGCAGTTCACAGATACGCAGTATTTT; CDR3: CASSYSGGQFTDTQYF
D: -; J: TRBJ2-1; V: TRBV29-1; size: -; DNA: TGCGGCGTTGTTCCCAGGGGGGCGCACAATGAGCAGTTCTTC; CDR3: CGVVPRGAHNEQFF
D: -; J: TRBJ2-7; V: TRBV19; size: -; DNA: TGTGCCAGTGGATCGGACAGTGAGAACGAGCAGTACTTC; CDR3: CASGSDSENEQYF
D: TRBD2; J: TRBJ2-3; V: TRBV5-1; size: -; DNA: TGCGCCAGCAGCCGCACTAGCGCGGCAGATACGCAGTATTTT; CDR3: CASSRTSAADTQYF